The T cell receptor beta chain under discussion was sequenced for a study of blood T cell repertoires in COVID-19. Across the whole study: The United States, Italy and Spain were the sources of the acute and convalescent COVID-19 samples. From T cells, B-cell-depleted T cells, or PBMCs came the material, which was cDNA or gDNA.

This CDR3 contains 16 residues. Germline loops: CDR1 SGHRS, CDR2 YFSETQ. V was shortened by 0 bases and J by 0 bases, with 12 bases between the two germline ends. In the authors' methods: Scientists estimated how many nucleated cells there were by amplifying reference gene primers. Produced via immunoSEQ multiplex PCR; TCRdb's table is partial and in-frame only. The V and J calls and clone size are taken from that table; D and trimming were inferred from the DNA. The sample gives about 200,000 clones, around 86% of which show up once; 5.5% to 6.5% is in the top ten. The sequenced sample consisted of peripheral blood. This receptor was identified in a man aged 55 to 70 who had recovered from COVID-19. The chain uses TRBV5-1 and TRBJ1-1, with D hard to call. The CDR3, as DNA: TGCGCCAGCAGCTTGGGAGAAAATAATTTGAACACTGAAGCTTTCTTT. It codes for CASSLGENNLNTEAFF.